The 5 T cell receptor beta chains below all came from one sample that was sequenced in a study of T cell responses to AZD1222 COVID-19 vaccine (dated by TCRdb to the early 2020s). Libraries were prepared through the immunoSEQ multiplex PCR assay. TCRdb took over this immuneACCESS table, retaining in-frame rearrangements with V and J assigned. Such tables are incomplete; in checked studies, under half of the missing clones stem from an unresolved V gene, and the remainder is unexplained. The table for this sample lists 83,000 or so clones; around 88% of them were counted only once. The ten largest account for 8.7% of the sample. The intended sense of this specimen's time point label: baseline before first vaccination. The source was peripheral blood, collected on day 0 of AZD1222 vaccination. These receptors were collected from an adult in good health.

The chain couples TRBV19 to TRBJ1-6; D gene unclear. V gave up 5 bases and J gave up 4 bases, with 15 bases separating them. The germline gives CDR1 LNHDA, CDR2 SQIVND (reference sequence). The CDR3 is 16 residues long. CDR3: CASSYLASAYNSPLHF. CDR3 DNA: TGTGCCAGTAGTTACCTGGCGAGCGCTTATAATTCACCCCTCCACTTT.

The V gene is TRBV29-1, the J gene TRBJ1-1, with 7 bases identical to TRBD1. CDR1 and CDR2 (germline): SQVTM, ANQGSEA. Unmatched junction bases numbered 7, after V lost 5 bases and J lost 7 bases. The CDR3 length is 12 residues. The CDR3 nucleotides are TGCAGCGTTCTACCCAGGGGGGGTGAAGCTTTCTTT. Translated: CSVLPRGGEAFF.

The rearrangement links TRBV7-2 to TRBJ2-2; tentative D call: TRBD2 (6 bases). Per germline, CDR1 SGHTA and CDR2 FQGNSA. Trimming shortened V by 4 bases and J by 5 bases, and 14 bases separated the two germline ends. CDR3 size: 15 residues. This chain's CDR3 is CASSWDSPGTGELFF. In DNA, the CDR3 is TGTGCCAGCAGCTGGGACTCCCCGGGGACCGGGGAGCTGTTTTTT.

This chain joins TRBV9 and TRBJ1-1; TRBD1 matches at 9 bases. The CDR3 length is 17 residues. Germline-derived CDR1 and CDR2 are SGDLS and YYNGEE. The trim removed 3 bases at V and 4 bases at J, leaving 13 bases unmatched. The DNA of the CDR3 is TGTGCCAGCAGCGCAGTCCCGGGACAGGGTCTTAGCACTGAAGCTTTCTTT. Translation gives CASSAVPGQGLSTEAFF.

V gene TRBV5-5 combines with J gene TRBJ2-7, with 8 nucleotides matching TRBD1. There are 14 residues in the CDR3. Germline values: CDR1 SGHKS, CDR2 YYEKEE (reference sequence). The trim removed 0 bases at V and 8 bases at J, leaving 7 bases unmatched. CDR3 coding DNA: TGTGCCAGCAGCTTGGCCGGGACAGGCCCCCAGCAGTACTTC. This sequence encodes CASSLAGTGPQQYF.